The entry below describes one TCR beta chain. The authors distributed each subset's genomic DNA evenly over several immunoSEQ plates. The authors loaded 200 ng DNA, 25,000 to 30,000 T cell genomes, into sorted-subset replicate PCRs. Authors' methods: As immunoSEQ supplied junction-only sequences (without quality scores), filtering differed. Sequencing was performed with immunoSEQ multiplex PCR; in TCRdb, only in-frame clones are kept and a portion is missing. The V and J calls and clone size were taken over from that table, and D and trimming were inferred from the DNA. The profile shows around 2,000,000 clones, about 94% of them singletons. It was CD45RO-negative cells, positively selected for CCR7, that made up naive CD8 cells, with terminally differentiated effector memory CD45RA+ cells excluded. This sample was included in a study of shared clonotypes between healthy human individuals. This CDR3 has 16 residues. Germline CDR1 reads WNHNN; CDR2 reads SYGVQD (reference sequence). Trimming took 4 bases from V and 2 from J, leaving 18 bases between them.

This sequence originates from a young man in good health. Sequenced sample: naive CD8+ T cells sorted from blood. This chain joins TRBV10-1 and TRBJ2-7, with D perhaps matching TRBD2 (5 bases). CDR3 region: CASSAGSTSGTYEQYF. As DNA, the CDR3 is TGCGCCAGCAGTGCCGGCTCGACATCGGGAACCTACGAGCAGTACTTC.